This record looks at one TCR beta chain sequence and its context. The antigen is not known. Method: immunoSEQ multiplex PCR; TCRdb's copy keeps in-frame clones and lacks some. The sample lists approximately 21,000 clones; 84% were seen once. The CDR3 spans 16 residues. The V end was cut by 1 base, the J end by 5 bases, with 17 bases between. Germline loops: CDR1 SEHNR, CDR2 FQNEAQ (reference sequence). The data belong to a study of OX40 agonist ivuxolimab in advanced cancers. In the study overall: Dose-escalation subjects each had hepatocellular carcinoma, melanoma, renal cell or head and neck cancer. Aged roughly 23 to 79 with a mean of about 60 years, they were about 80% male.

The study, taken as a whole, reports: Certain nonresponding patients likewise had low normalized T-cell clonal expansion.

This chain connects TRBV7-9 to TRBJ1-1; tentative D call: TRBD1 (5 bases). The source material was CD4+ or CD8+ T cells sorted from blood, sampled in a trial of the OX40 agonist ivuxolimab. The receptor was derived from an adult with an advanced solid tumor such as melanoma, head and neck, liver or kidney cancer. The CDR3 protein is CASSLVAGWSGTEAFF. Written as DNA, the CDR3 is TGTGCCAGCAGCTTAGTGGCAGGGTGGTCAGGAACTGAAGCTTTCTTT.